This T cell receptor (beta chain) originates from a study of cytomegalovirus exposure and HLA in healthy donors. Study details: There were 350 to 400 genotyped donors. Of these, roughly 80% fell in the genetic ancestry cluster associated with self-reported Caucasian donors.

Per germline, CDR1 SGHTA and CDR2 FQGTGA. This CDR3 has 15 amino acids. This PCR relied on a set of 60 Vbeta primers and 13 Jbeta primers. Libraries were prepared by immunoSEQ multiplex PCR; TCRdb keeps only in-frame clonotypes and omits some of them. The sample includes roughly 200,000 clones, more than 60% of them seen just once. The sample comprised PBMCs. The J gene is TRBJ2-5, the V gene TRBV7-3; 8 bases line up with TRBD1. The J call is doubtful: the DNA matches TRBJ2-7 better. The sequence derives from a man in his fifties or sixties in good health and CMV-seronegative. CDR3 loop: CASSSGTGRSYEQYF. DNA of the CDR3: TGTGCCAGCAGCTCCGGGACAGGCCGCTCCTACGAGCAGTACTTC.